This TCR beta chain appears in the sequencing data of a study of T cell responses to AZD1222 COVID-19 vaccine. V lost 4 bases and J lost 11; bases outside the gene matches: 13. The CDR3 has 14 residues. Germline CDR1 SGHRS, CDR2 YFSETQ. Profiled with immunoSEQ multiplex PCR; TCRdb holds only in-frame clones, not every one. The sample yields some 170,000 clones, more than 85% seen once. The source material was peripheral blood, sampled on day 0 of AZD1222 vaccination. The chain couples TRBV5-1 to TRBJ1-1; TRBD1 matches 8 bases. The source of this sequence is an adult in good health. CDR3 amino acids: CASSEGTGTLAAFF. CDR3 coding DNA: TGCGCCAGCAGCGAAGGGACAGGAACCTTGGCTGCTTTCTTT.